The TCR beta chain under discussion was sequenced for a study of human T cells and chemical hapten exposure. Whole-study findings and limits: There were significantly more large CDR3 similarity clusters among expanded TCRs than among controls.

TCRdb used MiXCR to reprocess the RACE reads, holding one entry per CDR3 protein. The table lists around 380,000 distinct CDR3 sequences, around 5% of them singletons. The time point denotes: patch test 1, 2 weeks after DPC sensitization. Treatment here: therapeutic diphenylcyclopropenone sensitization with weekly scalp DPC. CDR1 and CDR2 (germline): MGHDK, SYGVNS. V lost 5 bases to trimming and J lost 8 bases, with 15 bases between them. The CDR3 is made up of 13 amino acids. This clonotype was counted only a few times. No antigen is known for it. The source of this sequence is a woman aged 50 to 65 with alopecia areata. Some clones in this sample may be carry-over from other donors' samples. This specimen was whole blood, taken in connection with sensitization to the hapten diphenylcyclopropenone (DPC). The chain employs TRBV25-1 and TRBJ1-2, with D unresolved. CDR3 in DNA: TGTGCCAGCAGTCCTGACGGGTTTTGGGGCTACACCTTC. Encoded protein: CASSPDGFWGYTF.